This passage covers 3 T cell receptor beta chains from one sample sequenced in a study of blood T cells in healthy people across ages (dated by TCRdb to between 2014 and 2017). The receptor library was made with 5' RACE. These reads were obtained on an Illumina HiSeq 2500. A second PCR of about 6 to 12 cycles was performed with a sample-barcoded 5' primer and a J-beta primer mix. The public reads were reanalyzed by TCRdb: fastp trimming at Q25, MiXCR alignment, in-frame beta chains only. Identical CDR3 protein sequences are pooled into one entry, listed with their most common genes and DNA. This sample holds about 1.8 million distinct CDR3 sequences; around half were observed only once. The ten largest clones take up about 2.1% of the sample. Material for sequencing was blood. Receptors originate from a woman in her 40s in good health.

CDR3 region: CASSLSGLAGGLGDTQYF. In DNA, the CDR3 is TGTGCCAGCAGTTTATCGGGACTAGCGGGGGGGCTAGGAGATACGCAGTATTTT. The V and J genes are TRBV27 and TRBJ2-3; 16 bases agree with TRBD2. The length of the CDR3 is 18 residues. V dropped 0 bases and J dropped 5; count of bases not matched to a gene: 5. Germline-derived CDR1 and CDR2 are MNHEY and SMNVEV (reference sequence).

For this clonotype: Germline is not matched at one junction end, which may reflect a read error. V usage is TRBV12-3 or TRBV12-4 and J usage is TRBJ2-5; perhaps D is TRBD1 or TRBD2 (7 bases each). The CDR3 totals 14 residues. CDR3 protein: CASGLDRDGETLYF. The CDR3 nucleotides are TGTGCCAGCGGACTAGACAGGGATGGAGAGACCCTGTACTTC.

The chain employs TRBV5-1 and TRBJ2-3, with TRBD2 as a possible D gene (5 bases). Looked up from germline, CDR1 is SGHRS and CDR2 is YFSETQ. The CDR3 contains 16 residues. V shed 1 base and J shed 8 bases, with 20 bases lying between them. CDR3 amino acids: CASSLIIQIGGGTQYF. CDR3 coding DNA: TGCGCCAGCAGCTTGATTATCCAGATTGGAGGTGGTACGCAGTATTTT.